This T cell receptor beta chain originates from a study of T cell clones after liver transplantation. Study in general: At least one year of complete immunosuppression withdrawal without enzymes over twice normal defined tolerance.

TCRdb's table, derived via immunoSEQ multiplex PCR, lists solely in-frame clones and lacks some. The profile covers 7,500 to 9,500 clones, with 80% appearing a single time and approximately 40% taken by the ten largest. The J segment lost 2 bases and the V segment lost 5 bases, leaving 7 bases of the junction unmatched. CDR3 length: 15 residues. CDR1 is MDHEN, CDR2 SYDVKM, per germline. The rearrangement joins TRBV28 to TRBJ1-1, with TRBD1 matching over 8 bases. Sequenced here: CD8+ T cells from blood, sampled before liver transplant. This clonotype originated in a human donor who received a liver transplant. The CDR3 bases are TGTGCCAGCAGTCCAGGACAGGGACTTAACACTGAAGCTTTCTTT. It specifies CASSPGQGLNTEAFF.